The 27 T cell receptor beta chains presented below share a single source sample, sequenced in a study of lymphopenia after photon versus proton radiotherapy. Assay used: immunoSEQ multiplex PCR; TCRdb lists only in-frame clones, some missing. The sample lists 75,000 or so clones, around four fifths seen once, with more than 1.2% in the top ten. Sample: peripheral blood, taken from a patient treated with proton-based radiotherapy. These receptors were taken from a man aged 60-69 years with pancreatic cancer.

CDR3: CASRMASGNTGELFF. The DNA of the CDR3 is TGTGCCAGCAGGATGGCTAGCGGAAACACCGGGGAGCTGTTTTTT. V is TRBV6-6 and J is TRBJ2-2; TRBD2 matches at 7 bases. The CDR3 covers 15 residues. Germline V CDR1 and CDR2: MNHNY, SVGAGI (reference sequence). The trim removed 6 bases at V and 2 bases at J, leaving 6 bases unmatched.

The CDR3 sequence is CASSERPTGANVLTF. The CDR3 DNA follows: TGTGCCAGCAGTGAACGTCCAACTGGGGCCAACGTCCTGACTTTC. The V and J genes are TRBV6-1 and TRBJ2-6; D not certain. Germline-derived CDR1 and CDR2 are MNHNS and SASEGT. V was cut by 2 bases and J by 2 bases, with 7 bases left in between. CDR3 length: 15 residues.

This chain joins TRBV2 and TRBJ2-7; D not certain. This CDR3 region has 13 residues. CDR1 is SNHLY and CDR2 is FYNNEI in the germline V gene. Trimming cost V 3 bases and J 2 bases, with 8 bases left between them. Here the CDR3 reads CASSELAPYEQYF. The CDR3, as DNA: TGTGCCAGCAGTGAGCTCGCCCCCTACGAGCAGTACTTC.

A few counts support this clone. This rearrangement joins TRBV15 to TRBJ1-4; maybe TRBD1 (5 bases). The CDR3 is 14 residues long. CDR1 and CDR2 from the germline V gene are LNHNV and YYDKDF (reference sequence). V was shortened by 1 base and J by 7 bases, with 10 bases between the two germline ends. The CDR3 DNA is TGTGCCACCAGCAGAGGGGGGACCGGTGAAAAACTGTTTTTT. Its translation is CATSRGGTGEKLFF.

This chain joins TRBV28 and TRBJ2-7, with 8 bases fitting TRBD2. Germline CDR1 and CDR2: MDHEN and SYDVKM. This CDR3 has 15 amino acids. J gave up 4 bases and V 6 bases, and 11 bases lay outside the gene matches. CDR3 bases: TGTGCCAGCAGATCTGCCGGGAGCGGGAGTTACGAGCAGTACTTC. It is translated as CASRSAGSGSYEQYF.

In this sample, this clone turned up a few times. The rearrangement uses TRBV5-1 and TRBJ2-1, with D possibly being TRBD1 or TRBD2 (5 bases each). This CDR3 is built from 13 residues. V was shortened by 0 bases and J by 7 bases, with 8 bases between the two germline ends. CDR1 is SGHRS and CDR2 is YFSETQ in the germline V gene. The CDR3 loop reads CASSLAGRNEQFF. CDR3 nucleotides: TGCGCCAGCAGCTTGGCAGGGAGAAATGAGCAGTTCTTC.

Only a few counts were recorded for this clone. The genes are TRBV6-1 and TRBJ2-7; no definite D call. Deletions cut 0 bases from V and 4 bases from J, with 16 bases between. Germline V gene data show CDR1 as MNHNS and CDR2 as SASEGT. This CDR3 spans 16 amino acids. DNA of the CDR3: TGTGCCAGCAGTGAAGCCCACTCATCCGACCCGTACGAGCAGTACTTC. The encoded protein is CASSEAHSSDPYEQYF.

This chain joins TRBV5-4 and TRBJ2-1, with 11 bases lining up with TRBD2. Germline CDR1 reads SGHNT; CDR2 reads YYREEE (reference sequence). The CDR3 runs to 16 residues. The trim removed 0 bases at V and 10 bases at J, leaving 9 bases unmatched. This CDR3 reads CASSLAILAGGREQFF. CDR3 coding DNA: TGTGCCAGCAGCTTGGCCATCTTAGCGGGAGGGAGGGAGCAGTTCTTC.

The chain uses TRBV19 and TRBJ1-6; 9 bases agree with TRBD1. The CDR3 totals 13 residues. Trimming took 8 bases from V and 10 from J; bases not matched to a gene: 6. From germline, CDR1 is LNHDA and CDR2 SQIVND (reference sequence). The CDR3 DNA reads TGTGCCAGTGGGGACAGGGTCGACTCACCCCTCCACTTT. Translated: CASGDRVDSPLHF.

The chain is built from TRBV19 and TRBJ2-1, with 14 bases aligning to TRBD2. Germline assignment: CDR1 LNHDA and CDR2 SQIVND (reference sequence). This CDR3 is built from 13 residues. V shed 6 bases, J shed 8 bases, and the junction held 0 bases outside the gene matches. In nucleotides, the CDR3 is TGTGCCAGTAGGACTAGCGGGAGGGATGAGCAGTTCTTC. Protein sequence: CASRTSGRDEQFF. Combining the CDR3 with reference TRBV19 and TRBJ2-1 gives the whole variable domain DGGITQSPKYLFRKEGQNVTLSCEQNLNHDAMYWYRQDPGQGLRLIYYSQIVNDFQKGDIAEGYSVSREKKESFPLTVTSAQKNPTAFYLCASRTSGRDEQFFGPGTRLTVL.

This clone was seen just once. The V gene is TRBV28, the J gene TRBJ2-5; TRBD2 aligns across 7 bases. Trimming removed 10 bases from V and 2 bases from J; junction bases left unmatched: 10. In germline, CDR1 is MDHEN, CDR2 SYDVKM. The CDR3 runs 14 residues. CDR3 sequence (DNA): TGTGCCACCGTGTCGGGGGGAGGGCAAGAGACCCAGTACTTC. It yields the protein CATVSGGGQETQYF.

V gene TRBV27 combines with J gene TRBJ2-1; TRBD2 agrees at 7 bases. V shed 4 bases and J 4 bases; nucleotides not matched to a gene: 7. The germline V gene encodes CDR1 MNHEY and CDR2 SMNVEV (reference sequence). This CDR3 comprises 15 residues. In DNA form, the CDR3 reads TGTGCCAGCAGTTCCCTTGGAGCGGGATACAATGAGCAGTTCTTC. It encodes CASSSLGAGYNEQFF.

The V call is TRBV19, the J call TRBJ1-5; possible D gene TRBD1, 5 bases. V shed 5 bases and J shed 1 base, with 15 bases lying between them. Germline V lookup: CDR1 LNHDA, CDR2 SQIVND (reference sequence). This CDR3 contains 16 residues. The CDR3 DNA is TGTGCCAGTAGTGCCCCTACAGGTTCAAGCAATCAGCCCCAGCATTTT. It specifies CASSAPTGSSNQPQHF.

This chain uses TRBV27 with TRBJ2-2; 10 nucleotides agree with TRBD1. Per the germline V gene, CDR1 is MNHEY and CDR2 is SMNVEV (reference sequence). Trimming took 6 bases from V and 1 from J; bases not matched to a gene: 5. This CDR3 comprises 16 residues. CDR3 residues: CASSLRDRGNTGELFF. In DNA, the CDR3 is TGTGCCAGCAGCCTCCGGGACAGGGGGAACACCGGGGAGCTGTTTTTT.

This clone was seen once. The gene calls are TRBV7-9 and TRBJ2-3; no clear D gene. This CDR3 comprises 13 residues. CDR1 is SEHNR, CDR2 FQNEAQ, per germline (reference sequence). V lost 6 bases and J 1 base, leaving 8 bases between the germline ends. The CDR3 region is CASRFEGTDTQYF. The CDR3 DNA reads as TGTGCCAGCAGATTTGAGGGCACAGATACGCAGTATTTT.

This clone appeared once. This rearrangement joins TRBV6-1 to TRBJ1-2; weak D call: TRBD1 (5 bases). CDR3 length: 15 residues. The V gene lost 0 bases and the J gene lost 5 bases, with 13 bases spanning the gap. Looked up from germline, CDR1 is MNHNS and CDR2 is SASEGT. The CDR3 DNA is TGTGCCAGCAGTGAAGCTAGGGACGGCCTATATGGCTACACCTTC. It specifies CASSEARDGLYGYTF.

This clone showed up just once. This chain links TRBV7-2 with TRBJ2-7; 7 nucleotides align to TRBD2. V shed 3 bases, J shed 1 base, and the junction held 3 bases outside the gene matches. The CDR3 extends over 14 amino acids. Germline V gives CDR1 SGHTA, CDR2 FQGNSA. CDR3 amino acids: CASSFGGGSYEQYF. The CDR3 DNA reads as TGTGCCAGCAGCTTTGGCGGGGGATCCTACGAGCAGTACTTC.

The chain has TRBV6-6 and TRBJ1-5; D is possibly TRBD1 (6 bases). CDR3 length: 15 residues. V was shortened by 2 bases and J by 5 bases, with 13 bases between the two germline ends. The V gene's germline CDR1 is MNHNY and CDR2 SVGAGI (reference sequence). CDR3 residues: CASSYAGGQYQPQHF. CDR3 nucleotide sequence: TGTGCCAGCAGTTACGCTGGGGGGCAATATCAGCCCCAGCATTTT.

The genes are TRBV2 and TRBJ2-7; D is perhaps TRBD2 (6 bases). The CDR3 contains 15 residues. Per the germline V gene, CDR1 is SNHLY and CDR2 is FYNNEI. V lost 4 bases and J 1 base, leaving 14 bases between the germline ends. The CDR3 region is CASSGVAAPSYEQYF. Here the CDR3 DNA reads TGTGCCAGCAGTGGGGTAGCGGCGCCTTCCTACGAGCAGTACTTC.

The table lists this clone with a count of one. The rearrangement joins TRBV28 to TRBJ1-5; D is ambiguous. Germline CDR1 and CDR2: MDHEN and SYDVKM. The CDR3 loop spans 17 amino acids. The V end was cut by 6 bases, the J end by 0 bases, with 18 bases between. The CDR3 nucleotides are TGTGCCAGCAGCCCCCTGGGCATTAGTAGTAGCAATCAGCCCCAGCATTTT. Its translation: CASSPLGISSSNQPQHF. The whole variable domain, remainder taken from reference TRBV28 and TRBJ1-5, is DVKVTQSSRYLVKRTGEKVFLECVQDMDHENMFWYRQDPGLGLRLIYFSYDVKMKEKGDIPEGYSVSREKKERFSLILESASTNQTSMYLCASSPLGISSSNQPQHFGDGTRLSIL.

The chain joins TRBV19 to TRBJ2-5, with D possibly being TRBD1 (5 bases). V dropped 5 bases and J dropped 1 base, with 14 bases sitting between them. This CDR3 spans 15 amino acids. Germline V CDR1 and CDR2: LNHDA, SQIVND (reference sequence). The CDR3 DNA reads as TGTGCCAGTAGTCAGCCTAGGGGAATCCAAGAGACCCAGTACTTC. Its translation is CASSQPRGIQETQYF.

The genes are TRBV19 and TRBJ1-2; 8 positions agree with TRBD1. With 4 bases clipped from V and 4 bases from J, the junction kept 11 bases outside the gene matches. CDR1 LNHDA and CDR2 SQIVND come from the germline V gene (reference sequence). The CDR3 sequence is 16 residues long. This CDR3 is CASSTDGQGPIYGYTF. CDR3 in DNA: TGTGCCAGTAGTACCGACGGACAGGGCCCAATCTATGGCTACACCTTC.

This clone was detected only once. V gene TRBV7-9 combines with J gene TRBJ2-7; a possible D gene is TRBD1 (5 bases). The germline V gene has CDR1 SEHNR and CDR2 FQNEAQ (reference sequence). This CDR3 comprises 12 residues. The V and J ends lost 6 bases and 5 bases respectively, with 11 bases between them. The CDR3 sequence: CASRSQENEQYF. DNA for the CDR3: TGTGCCAGCAGATCACAGGAGAACGAGCAGTACTTC.

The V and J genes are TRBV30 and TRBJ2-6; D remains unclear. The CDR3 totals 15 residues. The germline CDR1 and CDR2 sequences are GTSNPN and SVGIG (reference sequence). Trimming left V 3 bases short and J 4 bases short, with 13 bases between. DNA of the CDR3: TGTGCCTGGAGCGATTATAGGGCGGGGGCCAACGTCCTGACTTTC. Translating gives CAWSDYRAGANVLTF.

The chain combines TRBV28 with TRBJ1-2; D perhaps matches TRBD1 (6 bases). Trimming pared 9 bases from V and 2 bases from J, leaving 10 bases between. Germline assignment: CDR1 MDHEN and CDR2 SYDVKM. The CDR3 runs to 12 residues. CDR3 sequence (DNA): TGTGCCAGTGTTGGACAGAACTATGGCTACACCTTC. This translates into CASVGQNYGYTF.

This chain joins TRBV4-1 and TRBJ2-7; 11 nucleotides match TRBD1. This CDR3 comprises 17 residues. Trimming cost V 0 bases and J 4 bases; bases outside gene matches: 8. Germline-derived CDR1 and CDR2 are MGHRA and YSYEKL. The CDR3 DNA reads TGCGCCAGCAGCCAAGATTTCAGGGGGACAGGGGGTTACGAGCAGTACTTC. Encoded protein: CASSQDFRGTGGYEQYF.

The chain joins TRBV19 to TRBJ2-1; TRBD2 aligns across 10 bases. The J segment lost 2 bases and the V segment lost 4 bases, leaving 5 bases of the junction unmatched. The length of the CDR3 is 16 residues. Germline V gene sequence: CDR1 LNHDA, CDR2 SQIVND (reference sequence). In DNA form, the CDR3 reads TGTGCCAGTAGTAGAAAGCGGGAGGGCCCCTACAATGAGCAGTTCTTC. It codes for CASSRKREGPYNEQFF.